These T cell receptor beta chains were read from a single sample in a study of a mutant IDH1 vaccine in newly diagnosed glioma. These TCRs are of unknown antigen specificity. TCRdb's table, derived via immunoSEQ multiplex PCR, lists solely in-frame clones and lacks some. The table has tens of thousands of clones, 75% to 85% seen once. Source: PBMCs, taken from a glioma patient whose treatment included an IDH1 peptide vaccine. These receptors all come from a man aged 40-49 years with glioma. CDR3s include the opening cysteine and the closing phenylalanine or tryptophan. A D gene is named only where the DNA matches it firmly. Only part of the rows carry a size: once, few, many, or a class if the clone is expanded.

clone_size: NA
d_call: NA
j_call: TRBJ2-7
v_call: TRBV6-5
cdr3_length: 13
cdr3_nt: TGTGCCAGCAGTTACTCGTCGGGAGACGAGCAGTACTTC
cdr3_aa: CASSYSSGDEQYF

clone_size: NA
d_call: TRBD1
j_call: TRBJ2-7
v_call: TRBV29-1
cdr3_length: 16
cdr3_nt: TGCAGCGTTGAACTCCCGGGACAGCTAGGTGCCTACGAGCAGTACTTC
cdr3_aa: CSVELPGQLGAYEQYF

clone_size: once
d_call: TRBD1
j_call: TRBJ2-5
v_call: TRBV29-1
cdr3_length: 11
cdr3_nt: TGCAGCGTTGAAATCGGGACAGGGCAGTACTTC
cdr3_aa: CSVEIGTGQYF

clone_size: NA
d_call: TRBD1
j_call: TRBJ1-2
v_call: TRBV5-1
cdr3_length: 12
cdr3_nt: TGCGCCAGCAGCCCAGGGGGTAGTGGCTACACCTTC
cdr3_aa: CASSPGGSGYTF

clone_size: NA
d_call: NA
j_call: TRBJ2-7
v_call: TRBV29-1
cdr3_length: 12
cdr3_nt: TGCAGCGTTGGTCGCCTTGGGTACGAGCAGTACTTC
cdr3_aa: CSVGRLGYEQYF

clone_size: NA
d_call: TRBD2
j_call: TRBJ2-7
v_call: TRBV6-1
cdr3_length: 14
cdr3_nt: TGTGCCAGGGGCGGGGGGCGCCCTCCTTACGAGCAGTACTTC
cdr3_aa: CARGGGRPPYEQYF

clone_size: NA
d_call: NA
j_call: TRBJ2-7
v_call: TRBV15
cdr3_length: 14
cdr3_nt: TGTGCCACCAGCAGAGACTGGAGCTCCTACGAGCAGTACTTC
cdr3_aa: CATSRDWSSYEQYF

clone_size: NA
d_call: NA
j_call: TRBJ2-2
v_call: TRBV2
cdr3_length: 13
cdr3_nt: TGTGCCAGCTTCGGTCAGTACACCGGGGAGCTGTTTTTT
cdr3_aa: CASFGQYTGELFF

clone_size: few
d_call: NA
j_call: TRBJ1-3
v_call: TRBV5-1
cdr3_length: 16
cdr3_nt: TGCGCCAGCAGCTTGGGGCAGGGAGAGGCTGGAAACACCATATATTTT
cdr3_aa: CASSLGQGEAGNTIYF

clone_size: NA
d_call: TRBD1
j_call: TRBJ1-1
v_call: TRBV29-1
cdr3_length: 12
cdr3_nt: TGCAGCGTCCCAGGGGGCAACACTGAAGCTTTCTTT
cdr3_aa: CSVPGGNTEAFF

clone_size: NA
d_call: TRBD1
j_call: TRBJ1-2
v_call: TRBV6-1
cdr3_length: 14
cdr3_nt: TGTGCCAGCAGTGTTTCGGGACAGTACTATGGCTACACCTTC
cdr3_aa: CASSVSGQYYGYTF

clone_size: NA
d_call: TRBD1
j_call: TRBJ1-5
v_call: TRBV6-5
cdr3_length: 15
cdr3_nt: TGTGCCAGCAGTAGAGACAGGGGTGGCAATCAGCCCCAGCATTTT
cdr3_aa: CASSRDRGGNQPQHF

clone_size: NA
d_call: NA
j_call: TRBJ2-2
v_call: TRBV5-1
cdr3_length: 15
cdr3_nt: TGCGCCAGCAGCTTAATCCCTATGAACACCGGGGAGCTGTTTTTT
cdr3_aa: CASSLIPMNTGELFF

clone_size: NA
d_call: NA
j_call: TRBJ1-1
v_call: TRBV5-1
cdr3_length: 14
cdr3_nt: TGCGCCAGCAAACTAGACAGCCGGAACACTGAAGCTTTCTTT
cdr3_aa: CASKLDSRNTEAFF

clone_size: NA
d_call: NA
j_call: TRBJ2-2
v_call: TRBV4-2
cdr3_length: 15
cdr3_nt: TGTGCCAGCAGCCAAGAACAGGGGAACACCGGGGAGCTGTTTTTT
cdr3_aa: CASSQEQGNTGELFF

clone_size: NA
d_call: NA
j_call: TRBJ2-3
v_call: TRBV6-1
cdr3_length: 15
cdr3_nt: TGTGCCAGCAGTGAAAACAGGGAGTTCGCAGATACGCAGTATTTT
cdr3_aa: CASSENREFADTQYF

clone_size: few
d_call: TRBD1
j_call: TRBJ1-5
v_call: TRBV4-1
cdr3_length: 17
cdr3_nt: TGCGCCAGCAGCCAAGTTCAATCCGGGACAGGAGATCAGCCCCAGCATTTT
cdr3_aa: CASSQVQSGTGDQPQHF

clone_size: NA
d_call: NA
j_call: TRBJ1-6
v_call: TRBV5-6
cdr3_length: 14
cdr3_nt: TGTGCCAGCAGCCTCGGGACACGGTATTCACCCCTCCACTTT
cdr3_aa: CASSLGTRYSPLHF

clone_size: few
d_call: NA
j_call: TRBJ1-3
v_call: TRBV18
cdr3_length: 15
cdr3_nt: TGTGCCAGCTCAACCGGAACCGTCTCTGGAAACACCATATATTTT
cdr3_aa: CASSTGTVSGNTIYF

clone_size: NA
d_call: NA
j_call: TRBJ1-2
v_call: TRBV5-3
cdr3_length: 14
cdr3_nt: TGTGCCAGAAGCTTGGGCGTTGGAAACTATGGCTACACCTTC
cdr3_aa: CARSLGVGNYGYTF

clone_size: NA
d_call: TRBD1
j_call: TRBJ2-1
v_call: TRBV6-1
cdr3_length: 14
cdr3_nt: TGTGCCAGCACTGGGGGACAGGGGATAGGTGAGCAGTTCTTC
cdr3_aa: CASTGGQGIGEQFF

clone_size: NA
d_call: TRBD2
j_call: TRBJ2-3
v_call: TRBV5-6
cdr3_length: 16
cdr3_nt: TGTGCCAGCAGCCCCCACCTTAGCGGGAGGGGGGATACGCAGTATTTT
cdr3_aa: CASSPHLSGRGDTQYF

clone_size: NA
d_call: TRBD1
j_call: TRBJ1-1
v_call: TRBV14
cdr3_length: 13
cdr3_nt: TGTGCCAGCAGCCCACAGGGGGACACTGAAGCTTTCTTT
cdr3_aa: CASSPQGDTEAFF

clone_size: few
d_call: NA
j_call: TRBJ1-2
v_call: TRBV5-1
cdr3_length: 16
cdr3_nt: TGCGCCAGCAGCTTGGGGACAGTCCCGGCGGACTATGGCTACACCTTC
cdr3_aa: CASSLGTVPADYGYTF

clone_size: NA
d_call: NA
j_call: TRBJ2-2
v_call: TRBV6-6
cdr3_length: 12
cdr3_nt: TGTGCCAGCAGTTACGACACCGGGGAGCTGTTTTTT
cdr3_aa: CASSYDTGELFF

clone_size: NA
d_call: NA
j_call: TRBJ2-5
v_call: TRBV14
cdr3_length: 16
cdr3_nt: TGTGCCAGCAGCCATTTTACAGGGTTAGGGCAAGAGACCCAGTACTTC
cdr3_aa: CASSHFTGLGQETQYF

clone_size: NA
d_call: NA
j_call: TRBJ2-7
v_call: TRBV11-3
cdr3_length: 14
cdr3_nt: TGTGCCAGCAGCTTAGTAGGCAGTTCCGACGAGCAGTACTTC
cdr3_aa: CASSLVGSSDEQYF

clone_size: NA
d_call: NA
j_call: TRBJ2-1
v_call: TRBV19
cdr3_length: 10
cdr3_nt: TGTAGGTACGGGGGCAATGAGCAGTTCTTC
cdr3_aa: CRYGGNEQFF

clone_size: NA
d_call: TRBD1
j_call: TRBJ2-1
v_call: TRBV2
cdr3_length: 15
cdr3_nt: TGTGCCAGCAGGAGGGGACAGGGGGCGGTCAATGAGCAGTTCTTC
cdr3_aa: CASRRGQGAVNEQFF

clone_size: NA
d_call: NA
j_call: TRBJ1-4
v_call: TRBV19
cdr3_length: 13
cdr3_nt: TGTGCCAGTGGCGGGGCAACTAATGAAAAACTGTTTTTT
cdr3_aa: CASGGATNEKLFF

clone_size: few
d_call: NA
j_call: TRBJ2-2
v_call: TRBV15
cdr3_length: 14
cdr3_nt: TGTGCCACCAGCAGGTCAAGGGCGTCCGGGGAGCTGTTTTTT
cdr3_aa: CATSRSRASGELFF

clone_size: NA
d_call: TRBD1
j_call: TRBJ1-1
v_call: TRBV29-1
cdr3_length: 12
cdr3_nt: TGCAGCGTTCTGACAGGGTTCACTGAAGCTTTCTTT
cdr3_aa: CSVLTGFTEAFF

clone_size: few
d_call: NA
j_call: TRBJ2-6
v_call: TRBV13
cdr3_length: 14
cdr3_nt: TGTGCCAGCAGCTCGGCGGGGGGGGCCAACGTCCTGACTTTC
cdr3_aa: CASSSAGGANVLTF

clone_size: NA
d_call: TRBD2
j_call: TRBJ2-2
v_call: TRBV5-1
cdr3_length: 15
cdr3_nt: TGCGCCAGCAGCTTTCTTGCGGGGGACACCGGGGAGCTGTTTTTT
cdr3_aa: CASSFLAGDTGELFF

clone_size: once
d_call: NA
j_call: TRBJ1-1
v_call: TRBV4-1
cdr3_length: 16
cdr3_nt: TGCGCCAGCAGCCCAAGGGATGTCTCTATGTCCGCTGAAGCTTTCTTT
cdr3_aa: CASSPRDVSMSAEAFF

clone_size: NA
d_call: TRBD2
j_call: TRBJ2-3
v_call: TRBV2
cdr3_length: 15
cdr3_nt: TGTGCCAGCAGATACCGGACTAGCAGCACAGATACGCAGTATTTT
cdr3_aa: CASRYRTSSTDTQYF

clone_size: NA
d_call: NA
j_call: TRBJ2-3
v_call: TRBV7-9
cdr3_length: 12
cdr3_nt: TGTGCCAGCAGCTCAACCCGGGATACGCAGTATTTT
cdr3_aa: CASSSTRDTQYF

clone_size: NA
d_call: NA
j_call: TRBJ1-2
v_call: TRBV30
cdr3_length: 12
cdr3_nt: TGTGCCTGGAGTGCGCAGGGAATCGGCTACACCTTC
cdr3_aa: CAWSAQGIGYTF

clone_size: NA
d_call: NA
j_call: TRBJ2-2
v_call: TRBV5-1
cdr3_length: 14
cdr3_nt: TGCGCCAGCAGCACCGGTTGGGGTCCCGGGGAGCTGTTTTTT
cdr3_aa: CASSTGWGPGELFF

clone_size: NA
d_call: TRBD2
j_call: TRBJ2-3
v_call: TRBV4-2
cdr3_length: 14
cdr3_nt: TGTGCCAGCAGCCTTGGACTAGATACAGATACGCAGTATTTT
cdr3_aa: CASSLGLDTDTQYF

clone_size: NA
d_call: NA
j_call: TRBJ1-5
v_call: TRBV7-2
cdr3_length: 14
cdr3_nt: TGTGCCAGCAGCCCCCAGACAGGCCAGTTTCTCCAGCATTTT
cdr3_aa: CASSPQTGQFLQHF

clone_size: once
d_call: NA
j_call: TRBJ1-5
v_call: TRBV2
cdr3_length: 14
cdr3_nt: TGTGCCAGCAGTGAAGGGGGAGGCAATCAGCCCCAGCATTTT
cdr3_aa: CASSEGGGNQPQHF

clone_size: NA
d_call: NA
j_call: TRBJ1-1
v_call: TRBV6-5
cdr3_length: 11
cdr3_nt: TGTGCCAGCAGCTCCTACACTGAAGCTTTCTTT
cdr3_aa: CASSSYTEAFF

clone_size: NA
d_call: NA
j_call: TRBJ2-5
v_call: TRBV29-1
cdr3_length: 15
cdr3_nt: TGCAGCGTTGAAGATCTTCTGGGAGTCCAAGAGACCCAGTACTTC
cdr3_aa: CSVEDLLGVQETQYF

clone_size: NA
d_call: TRBD1
j_call: TRBJ2-7
v_call: TRBV5-1
cdr3_length: 17
cdr3_nt: TGCGCCAGCAGCTCGTATCCCCAGACAGGGGTCGCCTACGAGCAGTACTTC
cdr3_aa: CASSSYPQTGVAYEQYF

clone_size: few
d_call: NA
j_call: TRBJ1-1
v_call: TRBV18
cdr3_length: 14
cdr3_nt: TGTGCCAGCTCACCACTGGGGGTTAGGACTGAAGCTTTCTTT
cdr3_aa: CASSPLGVRTEAFF

clone_size: few
d_call: NA
j_call: TRBJ1-6
v_call: TRBV6-5
cdr3_length: 12
cdr3_nt: TGTGCCAGCAGGTTGGGAGATTCACCCCTCCACTTT
cdr3_aa: CASRLGDSPLHF

clone_size: NA
d_call: TRBD2
j_call: TRBJ2-5
v_call: TRBV5-8
cdr3_length: 14
cdr3_nt: TGTGCCAGCAGCGGCGGGGGGGCCCGGGAGACCCAGTACTTC
cdr3_aa: CASSGGGARETQYF

clone_size: NA
d_call: NA
j_call: TRBJ2-7
v_call: TRBV9
cdr3_length: 15
cdr3_nt: TGTGCCAGCAGCGAGGGGGTGAGCAGCTTTTCGGAGCAGTACTTC
cdr3_aa: CASSEGVSSFSEQYF

clone_size: NA
d_call: TRBD1
j_call: TRBJ1-6
v_call: TRBV30
cdr3_length: 14
cdr3_nt: TGTGCCTGGAGTGTAAAGGGGGCGAGTTCACCCCTCCACTTT
cdr3_aa: CAWSVKGASSPLHF

clone_size: NA
d_call: NA
j_call: TRBJ1-5
v_call: TRBV5-1
cdr3_length: 14
cdr3_nt: TGCGCCAGCAGCTTGGAAGGAGGCCATCAGCCCCAGCATTTT
cdr3_aa: CASSLEGGHQPQHF

clone_size: NA
d_call: NA
j_call: TRBJ2-7
v_call: TRBV7-2
cdr3_length: 13
cdr3_nt: TGTGCCAGCAGCAGGGGACCTCCCTACGAGCAGTACTTC
cdr3_aa: CASSRGPPYEQYF

clone_size: once
d_call: NA
j_call: TRBJ1-1
v_call: TRBV2
cdr3_length: 14
cdr3_nt: TGTGCCAGCAGGATGACACCGATTGTTGATGAAGCTTTCTTT
cdr3_aa: CASRMTPIVDEAFF

clone_size: NA
d_call: TRBD1
j_call: TRBJ1-5
v_call: TRBV27
cdr3_length: 15
cdr3_nt: TGTGCCAGCAGTTTAGGGACAGGGGGGAAGCAGCCCCAGCATTTT
cdr3_aa: CASSLGTGGKQPQHF

clone_size: NA
d_call: NA
j_call: TRBJ1-1
v_call: TRBV7-9
cdr3_length: 15
cdr3_nt: TGTGCCAGCACCTTACCAACGGCCGAGAACACTGAAGCTTTCTTT
cdr3_aa: CASTLPTAENTEAFF